This T cell receptor beta chain was observed in a study of cytomegalovirus exposure and HLA in healthy donors. Vbeta (60) and Jbeta (13) primers were used in the PCR. TCRdb keeps only in-frame clones here, not all; method: immunoSEQ multiplex PCR. Here the sample spans 95,000 to 150,000 clones, roughly 76% being singletons. Germline V gene sequence: CDR1 SGDLS, CDR2 YYNGEE. The V and J ends lost 0 bases and 6 bases, in that order; junction bases with no gene match: 5. CDR3 size: 15 residues. What was sequenced was PBMCs. The chain carries TRBV9 and TRBJ2-2; 7 positions agree with TRBD2. The clonotype was recovered from a woman aged 45-59 years in good health and CMV-seronegative. The CDR3 DNA reads TGTGCCAGCAGCGTAGCTGGGAGGGATGCCGGGGAGCTGTTTTTT. It yields the protein CASSVAGRDAGELFF.